The T cell receptor beta chain under discussion was sequenced for a study of regulatory T cells in long-lasting Graves disease. For the study at large: In persistent Graves' disease, antithyroid drugs had been taken for over 5 years and TSH receptor antibodies stayed positive. Overall study results and limits: Under persistent disease, TRBV28, TRBJ1-2 and TRBJ2-5 were used preferentially.

As to time point: persistent/refractory GD, antithyroid drugs over 5 years with positive TRAb. The TCR library was made from RNA extracted from PBMCs. Arm-PCR of CDR3 regions with iRepertoire HTBI primers generated TCR beta libraries. Each CDR3 protein is one row after TCRdb ran MiXCR on the multiplex PCR reads. This sample yields hundreds of thousands of distinct CDR3 sequences, of which around 20% are seen a single time; roughly an eighth belongs to the top ten. This clonotype was observed a handful of times. The antigen is unknown. CDR3 length equals 14 residues. Germline-derived CDR1 and CDR2 are SGHTA and FQGNSA. The V and J ends lost 5 bases and 3 bases respectively, with 14 bases between them.

The sequences come from peripheral blood mononuclear cells (PBMCs), collected when the disease was refractory, from a patient treated with antithyroid drugs. This chain joins TRBV7-2 and TRBJ2-7; D call uncertain. The TCR sequence derives from a female donor with Graves disease. This CDR3 is CASSTTVQSYEQYF. CDR3 nucleotides: TGTGCCAGCAGCACGACCGTACAGAGCTACGAGCAGTACTTC.